This is a list of T cell receptor beta chains from one sample in a study of siplizumab effects on memory and regulatory T cells. Clones were sequenced by immunoSEQ multiplex PCR, and TCRdb holds only the in-frame ones, with some missing. The table includes some 52,000 clones, roughly 97% detected once. Sample: naive CD4+ T cells sorted from blood. Source of these receptors: a human donor in good health. Both conserved end residues are part of each CDR3. Each record gives: V gene, J gene, CDR3 protein.

v_call: TRBV6-1
j_call: TRBJ1-5
cdr3_aa: CASSERTGGRQPQHF

v_call: TRBV7-9
j_call: TRBJ2-3
cdr3_aa: CASSFSLAGAADTQYF

v_call: TRBV28
j_call: TRBJ2-5
cdr3_aa: CASSLRGGRETQYF

v_call: TRBV19
j_call: TRBJ2-1
cdr3_aa: CASSHGAGNEQFF

v_call: TRBV5-1
j_call: TRBJ2-3
cdr3_aa: CASSTGQGFTDTQYF

v_call: TRBV27
j_call: TRBJ2-7
cdr3_aa: CASGNYEQYF

v_call: TRBV5-5
j_call: TRBJ2-5
cdr3_aa: CASSFPGGRETQYF

v_call: TRBV5-4
j_call: TRBJ2-1
cdr3_aa: CASRLTGGHEQFF

v_call: TRBV27
j_call: TRBJ1-6
cdr3_aa: CASSLSTGGSPLHF

v_call: TRBV25-1
j_call: TRBJ2-5
cdr3_aa: CASSEGGSAQETQYF

v_call: TRBV6-5
j_call: TRBJ1-3
cdr3_aa: CASTPRPSSGNTIYF

v_call: TRBV10-1
j_call: TRBJ2-1
cdr3_aa: CASSGPGSSYNEQFF

v_call: TRBV27
j_call: TRBJ1-4
cdr3_aa: CASGPSGKAGEKLFF

v_call: TRBV27
j_call: TRBJ2-5
cdr3_aa: CASSLRVQETQYF

v_call: TRBV7-8
j_call: TRBJ1-5
cdr3_aa: CASSLEEGLDQPQHF

v_call: TRBV5-3
j_call: TRBJ2-2
cdr3_aa: CARSYDRGPHGELFF